A single TCR beta chain is shown here with its context. Its antigen has not been determined. Within one base of it there is no much larger clone, and no base qualities were kept. Each collaborating institution followed its own protocols to collect whole blood in K2EDTA tubes. For TCRbeta analysis, collaborator samples were shipped as frozen whole blood, as isolated PBMCs, or as DNA extracted from either sample type. Trimming accounts for 7 bases at V and 1 base at J, while the number of junction bases matched to no gene is 7. CDR1 LNHDA and CDR2 SQIVND are derived from the germline V gene (reference sequence). Counted from cysteine to phenylalanine, this CDR3 has 16 amino acids. The DNA shown is the 48-base CDR3, in frame from base 1. TCRbeta CDR3 regions were amplified from genomic DNA by means of the immunoSEQ Assay, a bias-controlled multiplex PCR. As for how the authors treated the data: The number of nucleated cells in each sample was estimated from the amplification of reference gene primers within the assay. To quantify the absolute abundance of each unique TCRbeta CDR3 rearrangement, sequence reads were collapsed and filtered. For each sample, productive Simpson clonality was calculated as the square root of Simpson's diversity index over productive rearrangements. The table comes from immuneACCESS by way of TCRdb, which keeps in-frame sequences with V and J called. Part of the clones is missing from these tables; in studies checked, under half for an unresolved V gene and the rest for unknown reasons. V, J and clone size are taken as reported in that table, and D and trimming were inferred from the DNA itself. This sample comprises about 150,000 clones, around 90% of them detected only once. The ten largest make up around 5% of the sample.

The data belong to a study of blood T cell repertoires in COVID-19 (dated by TCRdb to the early 2020s). About the full investigation: Collaborator samples came from the United States, Italy and Spain and covered acute and convalescent phases of COVID-19. The material from the prospective study consisted of cDNA or gDNA derived from T cells, B-cell-depleted T cells, or PBMCs. Subjects who had been exposed to COVID-19, were actively infected with it, or had recovered from it provided the deeply sampled blood TCRbeta repertoires that made up the dataset. A freely available public database, intended as a resource for researchers studying the immune response to SARS-CoV-2, is where the repertoires were released. Samples came from the ongoing ImmuneRACE study (first 160 participants) plus 1,254 subjects from 6 global collaborators. Nearly every sample came with metadata listing a de-identified subject ID, COVID-19 status, age in years and sex. HLA class I and class II types, where available, came from metadata supplied by the sample provider rather than from assay-based typing.

Overall study outcomes, separate from this receptor: The quantity of clinical and demographic metadata differed by source and by participant and was supplied without curation.

The chain is assembled from TRBV19 and TRBJ1-5, with 10 middle bases fitting TRBD1. The sequence came from a human donor in a cohort sampled during active COVID-19. Sequences were obtained from peripheral blood. The CDR3 here reads CASIGTGVKSNQPQHF. The nucleotide sequence reads TGTGCCAGTATCGGGACAGGGGTAAAGAGCAATCAGCCCCAGCATTTT.